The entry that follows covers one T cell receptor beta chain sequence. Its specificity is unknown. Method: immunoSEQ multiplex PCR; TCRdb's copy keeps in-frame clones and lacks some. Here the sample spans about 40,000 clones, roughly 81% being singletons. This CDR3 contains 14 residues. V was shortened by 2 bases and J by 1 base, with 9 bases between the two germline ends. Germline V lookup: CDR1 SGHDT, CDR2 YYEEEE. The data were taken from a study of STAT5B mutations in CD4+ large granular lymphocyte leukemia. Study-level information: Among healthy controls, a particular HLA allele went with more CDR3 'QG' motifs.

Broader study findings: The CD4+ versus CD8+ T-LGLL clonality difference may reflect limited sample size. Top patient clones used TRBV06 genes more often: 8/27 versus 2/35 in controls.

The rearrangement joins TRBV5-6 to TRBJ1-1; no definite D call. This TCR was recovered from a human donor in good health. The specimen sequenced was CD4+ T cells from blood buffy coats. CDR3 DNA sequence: TGTGCCAGCAGCTTTGGGTTGGCGAACACTGAAGCTTTCTTT. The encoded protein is CASSFGLANTEAFF.